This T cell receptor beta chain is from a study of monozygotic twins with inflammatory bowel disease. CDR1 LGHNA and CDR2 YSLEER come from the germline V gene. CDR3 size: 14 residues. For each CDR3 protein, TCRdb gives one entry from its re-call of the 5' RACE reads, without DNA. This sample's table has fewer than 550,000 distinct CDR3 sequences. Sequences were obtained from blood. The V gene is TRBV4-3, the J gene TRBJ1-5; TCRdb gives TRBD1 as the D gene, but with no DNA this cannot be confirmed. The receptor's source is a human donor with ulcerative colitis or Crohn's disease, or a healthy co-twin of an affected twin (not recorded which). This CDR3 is CASSQASGNQPQHF.